This TCR beta chain was identified during a study of blood T cell repertoires in COVID-19. Study as a whole: The United States, Italy and Spain supplied acute and convalescent COVID-19 samples.

Sequencing was performed with immunoSEQ multiplex PCR; in TCRdb, only in-frame clones are kept and a portion is missing. The data contain more than 30,000 clones, roughly 88% of them singletons. Unmatched junction bases numbered 6, after V lost 6 bases and J lost 3 bases. This CDR3 is 14 amino acids long. The germline V gene has CDR1 MNHEY and CDR2 SVGAGI. This clonotype was obtained from a man in his fifties or sixties with active COVID-19. V gene TRBV6-5 combines with J gene TRBJ2-3; 7 bases fit TRBD1. The specimen was peripheral blood. The chain's CDR3 is CASSRAGGTDTQYF. CDR3 nucleotide sequence: TGTGCCAGCAGCCGCGCAGGGGGTACAGATACGCAGTATTTT.